This paragraph reports one T cell receptor beta chain. Repertoires were generated with immunoSEQ multiplex PCR, while TCRdb's copy carries only in-frame clones and drops some. The sample lists 200,000 to 250,000 clones; roughly 90% were seen once. Participants came from under 30 US areas, aged roughly 18 to 89 years. Researchers sorted participants into cohorts using their self-reported clinical history. These data originate in a study of blood T cell repertoires in COVID-19. The CDR3 has 13 residues. Germline assignment: CDR1 MDHEN and CDR2 SYDVKM. Trimming cost V 5 bases and J 6 bases, with 13 bases left between them.

What was sequenced was PBMCs or T cells enriched from blood (not recorded which). This receptor was taken from a woman between 45 and 65 years old in a cohort exposed to, infected with or recovered from COVID-19 (not recorded which). The chain links TRBV28 to TRBJ1-1; D call uncertain. The CDR3 sequence: CASSSRFAAEAFF. The CDR3 coding sequence is TGTGCCAGCAGTAGTCGGTTTGCGGCTGAAGCTTTCTTT.